The sequence of this T cell receptor (beta chain) was determined in a study of blood T cells in healthy people across ages. Study results and limitations: Researchers judged that diversity estimates from one million T cells fell short of true values. Per million T cells, TCR beta diversity dropped roughly linearly as age increased.

Primers used in a second PCR of about 6 to 11 cycles were a sample-barcoded 5' primer and a J-beta primer mix. TCRdb re-derived calls from the 5' RACE reads in MiXCR, one entry per CDR3 protein. The repertoire has about 800,000 distinct CDR3 sequences, 46% of them found once; the top ten carry roughly 18%. This clonotype was recorded a few times. What it binds is unknown. With 6 bases clipped from V and 0 bases from J, the junction kept 9 bases outside the gene matches. Germline CDR1 is SGHRS and CDR2 is YFSETQ. The CDR3 has 16 amino acids. The chain has TRBV5-1 and TRBJ2-3, with 8 bases that match TRBD2. Sample: blood. The source of this sequence is an elderly man in good health. The CDR3 sequence: CASTRLAGTSTDTQYF. The CDR3 coding sequence is TGCGCCAGCACCCGTCTAGCGGGTACTAGCACAGATACGCAGTATTTT.